The 15 T cell receptor beta chains listed next were all sequenced from one sample in a study of cytomegalovirus exposure and HLA in healthy donors. PCR was performed using 60 Vbeta and 13 Jbeta primers. Profiling relied on immunoSEQ multiplex PCR, and the TCRdb table lists in-frame clones only, not all of them. The sample includes about 100,000 clones, about 85% of them seen just once. Sequenced: PBMCs. The receptors were gathered from a man aged 25-45 years in good health and CMV-seronegative.

This chain links TRBV10-3 with TRBJ1-5; D may be TRBD1 (5 bases). The CDR3 loop spans 16 amino acids. Between the trimmed V and J ends, which lost 10 bases and 6 bases, there was a span of 25 bases. From germline, CDR1 is ENHRY and CDR2 SYGVKD. CDR3 sequence reads: CATRTERGSWGQPQHF. The CDR3 bases are TGTGCCACCAGAACGGAAAGGGGATCTTGGGGTCAGCCCCAGCATTTT.

The CDR3 bases are TGTGCCAGCAGCCCCTTCGGTGGGGCTAGCACAGATACGCAGTATTTT. This translates into CASSPFGGASTDTQYF. The rearrangement uses TRBV27 and TRBJ2-3, with a weak D call TRBD1 (5 bases). V was cut by 6 bases and J by 0 bases, with 16 bases left in between. CDR3 length: 16 amino acids. CDR1 and CDR2 from the germline V gene are MNHEY and SMNVEV (reference sequence).

The chain uses TRBV25-1 and TRBJ2-5, with 7 bases that match TRBD2. The CDR3 has 14 residues. Trimming cost V 6 bases and J 4 bases; bases outside gene matches: 8. Germline CDR1 and CDR2: MGHDK and SYGVNS. CDR3 residues: CASSGGDYSETQYF. CDR3 in DNA: TGTGCCAGCAGCGGAGGGGACTATTCAGAGACCCAGTACTTC.

The count of this clone is one. V gene TRBV10-3 combines with J gene TRBJ2-5; TRBD1 aligns across 7 bases. V shed 10 bases, J shed 2 bases, and the junction held 7 bases outside the gene matches. The CDR3 covers 13 residues. Per germline, CDR1 ENHRY and CDR2 SYGVKD. The chain's CDR3 is CATLGQEQETQYF. The CDR3 DNA reads as TGTGCCACCCTTGGACAGGAACAAGAGACCCAGTACTTC.

This clone was observed once. The chain combines TRBV28 with TRBJ2-5; 10 bases are a match to TRBD2. This CDR3 contains 15 residues. Germline V gene data show CDR1 as MDHEN and CDR2 as SYDVKM. The junction had 3 bases not matched to a gene; V was cut back by 4 bases and J by 1 base. In DNA, the CDR3 is TGTGCCAGCAGTTCTAGCGGGGGAAGCCAAGAGACCCAGTACTTC. Protein product: CASSSSGGSQETQYF.

This clone was recorded only once. The chain carries TRBV7-8 and TRBJ2-7, with TRBD1 matching over 10 bases. CDR3 length: 15 amino acids. V lost 5 bases and J lost 1; bases outside the gene matches: 5. Germline CDR1 is SGHVS and CDR2 is FQNEAQ. CDR3 in amino acids: CASSNRDRGSYEQYF. The DNA of the CDR3 is TGTGCCAGCAGCAACCGGGACAGGGGATCCTACGAGCAGTACTTC. Variable domain in full (rest from reference TRBV7-8 and TRBJ2-7): GAGVSQSPRYKVAKRGQDVALRCDPISGHVSLFWYQQALGQGPEFLTYFQNEAQLDKSGLPSDRFFAERPEGSVSTLKIQRTQQEDSAVYLCASSNRDRGSYEQYFGPGTRLTVT.

The chain couples TRBV28 to TRBJ1-4; unclear D gene. The CDR3 consists of 13 residues. In germline, CDR1 is MDHEN, CDR2 SYDVKM. Deletions cut 2 bases from V and 8 bases from J, with 9 bases between. CDR3 residues: CASSLALREKLFF. The CDR3 DNA reads as TGTGCCAGCAGTTTAGCCCTACGAGAAAAACTGTTTTTT.

This clone was observed a few times. This chain joins TRBV25-1 and TRBJ2-7; D call uncertain. V lost 3 bases and J 3 bases, leaving 6 bases between the germline ends. CDR1 is MGHDK, CDR2 SYGVNS, per germline. This CDR3 spans 12 amino acids. The CDR3, as DNA: TGTGCCAGCAGTGATCAGAACTACGAGCAGTACTTC. This translates into CASSDQNYEQYF.

This chain uses TRBV2 with TRBJ2-2; D perhaps matches TRBD1 (6 bases). Trimming pared 7 bases from V and 1 base from J, leaving 10 bases between. Germline V gives CDR1 SNHLY, CDR2 FYNNEI. This CDR3 is built from 14 residues. The CDR3 region has the DNA TGTGCCAGCACCCTGGGACAGAACACCGGGGAGCTGTTTTTT. Translated, it gives CASTLGQNTGELFF.

This clone has only one observation. The chain employs TRBV7-2 and TRBJ2-2; the match to TRBD2 covers 12 bases. The germline gives CDR1 SGHTA, CDR2 FQGNSA. This CDR3 spans 18 amino acids. The junction had 14 bases not matched to a gene; V was cut back by 5 bases and J by 7 bases. The DNA for the CDR3 is TGTGCCAGCAGCCCCCTAGCGGGAGGGCTTCGGTTTAGCGGGGAGCTGTTTTTT. It codes for CASSPLAGGLRFSGELFF.

This chain uses TRBV28 with TRBJ2-3; 7 bases fit TRBD1. Per the germline V gene, CDR1 is MDHEN and CDR2 is SYDVKM. The CDR3 contains 14 residues. J gave up 12 bases and V 7 bases, and 16 bases lay outside the gene matches. This CDR3 is CASTSYGQGQRQYF. CDR3 bases: TGTGCCAGCACCTCCTACGGGCAGGGACAGAGACAGTATTTT.

This clone was counted only a few times. CDR3 sequence: CAISSSVTEAFF. The CDR3 DNA reads TGTGCCATCAGTTCGAGTGTTACTGAAGCTTTCTTT. The chain links TRBV10-3 to TRBJ1-1; D ambiguous. CDR1 and CDR2 (germline): ENHRY, SYGVKD. The CDR3 is 12 residues long. V shed 5 bases and J shed 5 bases, with 9 bases lying between them.

The chain has TRBV28 and TRBJ1-4; the D gene is possibly TRBD1 (5 bases). The CDR3 is 11 amino acids. Germline CDR1 MDHEN, CDR2 SYDVKM. Trimming took 8 bases from V and 12 from J, leaving 13 bases between them. CDR3 coding DNA: TGTGCCAGCGGGGGGATTGTCGAACTGTTTTTT. Its translation is CASGGIVELFF.

The chain's CDR3 is CASSLGVGYNSPLHF. In DNA, the CDR3 is TGTGCCAGCAGTTTGGGCGTAGGCTATAATTCACCCCTCCACTTT. This chain connects TRBV27 to TRBJ1-6; D is unclear. The CDR3 contains 15 residues. The germline CDR1 and CDR2 sequences are MNHEY and SMNVEV (reference sequence). Trimming stripped 3 bases from V and 3 bases from J, with 9 bases between.

J is TRBJ1-6 and V is TRBV28; no clear D gene. The CDR3 covers 13 residues. Germline loops: CDR1 MDHEN, CDR2 SYDVKM. V was clipped by 2 bases and J by 9 bases, with 8 bases between them. CDR3 nucleotides: TGTGCCAGCAGTTTAAAGGGAGCTTCACCCCTCCACTTT. As protein: CASSLKGASPLHF.